This TCR beta chain was documented in a study of CD8 T cells in ankylosing spondylitis. Broader study findings: Made up of under ten highly homologous variants, a TCR beta motif appeared characteristic of ankylosing spondylitis blood.

Each CDR3 protein gets one entry after TCRdb re-called the 5' RACE reads with MiXCR. The sample records 200,000 to 250,000 distinct CDR3 sequences, about 7% being singletons. After removal of 8 bases from V and 6 bases from J, the junction contained 9 bases not matched to a gene. Per the germline V gene, CDR1 is SGHAT and CDR2 is FQNNGV. The CDR3 totals 14 residues. A note on this clonotype: Its specificity is unknown.

The chain carries TRBV11-2 and TRBJ2-3; the match to TRBD1 covers 9 bases. Sequenced input: blood, either unsorted or a sorted T cell fraction (not recorded which). The receptor's source is a male donor with ankylosing spondylitis. CDR3 coding DNA: TGTGCCAGCGGCCCAGGGACAGGGTCCGATACGCAGTATTTT. Translating gives CASGPGTGSDTQYF. The complete variable domain, with remaining parts taken from reference TRBV11-2 and TRBJ2-3, reads EAGVAQSPRYKIIEKRQSVAFWCNPISGHATLYWYQQILGQGPKLLIQFQNNGVVDDSQLPKDRFSAERLKGVDSTLKIQPAKLEDSAVYLCASGPGTGSDTQYFGPGTRLTVL.